The 5 T cell receptor beta chains presented below share a single source sample, sequenced in a study of CD8 T cell repertoires and HIV-1 epitope variants. Here immunoSEQ multiplex PCR was the method, and the copy in TCRdb shows in-frame clones only, minus some. The repertoire holds about 90,000 clones, with roughly four fifths as singletons. The material sequenced was uncultured baseline CD8+ T cells from peripheral blood mononuclear cells (PBMCs). The receptors shown here come from a male donor with HIV.

This clone showed up just a few times. The gene calls are TRBV2 and TRBJ1-5; no reliable D call. The germline V gene has CDR1 SNHLY and CDR2 FYNNEI. V was clipped by 0 bases and J by 1 base, with 4 bases between them. The CDR3 contains 14 residues. CDR3 region: CASSEARSNQPQHF. CDR3 coding DNA: TGTGCCAGCAGTGAAGCTCGCAGCAATCAGCCCCAGCATTTT.

V usage is TRBV11-3 and J usage is TRBJ2-3; 9 bases are shared with TRBD2. The germline gives CDR1 SGHNT, CDR2 YENEEA. The CDR3 consists of 16 residues. V dropped 5 bases and J dropped 3; count of bases not matched to a gene: 9. The DNA for the CDR3 is TGTGCCAGCAGCAAAAGAAGTAGCGGGGGTACAGATACGCAGTATTTT. It yields the protein CASSKRSSGGTDTQYF.

J is TRBJ2-7 and V is TRBV27, with no clear D. CDR1 and CDR2 (germline): MNHEY, SMNVEV (reference sequence). The germline V and J ends were trimmed by 4 bases and 3 bases, with 13 bases remaining between them. This CDR3 is built from 14 residues. The CDR3 here is CASSSALIIYEQYF. The CDR3 bases are TGTGCCAGCAGTTCTGCACTAATTATCTACGAGCAGTACTTC.

The chain joins TRBV7-6 to TRBJ1-3; a weak D match, TRBD1 (6 bases). This CDR3 comprises 14 residues. Germline lookup yields CDR1 SGHVS and CDR2 FNYEAQ. With 6 bases removed from V and 3 bases from J, the gap between germline ends came to 12 bases. The CDR3 loop reads CASSHRQDGNTIYF. The CDR3 DNA sequence: TGTGCCAGCAGTCACCGACAGGATGGAAACACCATATATTTT. The full variable domain, in which reference TRBV7-6 and TRBJ1-3 provide the parts outside the CDR3, is GAGVSQSPRYKVTKRGQDVALRCDPISGHVSLYWYRQALGQGPEFLTYFNYEAQQDKSGLPNDRFSAERPEGSISTLTIQRTEQRDSAMYRCASSHRQDGNTIYFGEGSWLTVV.

The J gene is TRBJ2-5, the V gene TRBV6-5; TRBD2 might be the D (6 bases). The germline gives CDR1 MNHEY, CDR2 SVGAGI. The length of the CDR3 is 14 residues. Trimming cost V 6 bases and J 0 bases, with 11 bases left between them. The chain's CDR3 is CASSQEGYQETQYF. The CDR3 coding sequence is TGTGCCAGCAGCCAGGAGGGGTACCAAGAGACCCAGTACTTC.